The present T cell receptor (beta chain) was sequenced within a study of Tregs in tolerant kidney transplant recipients. V was shortened by 1 base and J by 4 bases, with 8 bases between the two germline ends. This CDR3 comprises 13 residues. The germline V gene has CDR1 SGHDT and CDR2 YYEEEE. With regard to this clone: Its target is unknown.

Method: immunoSEQ multiplex PCR; TCRdb's copy keeps in-frame clones and lacks some. This sample has 60,000 to 65,000 clones; under 98% occur once, and the top ten carry 0.34%. Study outcomes and limitations: Validation in larger populations is needed because few patients were studied. Tregs expanded with activated donor B cells seemed most donor-specific.

The source of this sequence is a human donor who received a combined kidney and bone marrow transplant. The chain uses TRBV5-6 and TRBJ1-2; no reliable D call. The sample here was Tregs from blood, taken before the transplant. CDR3 nucleotide sequence: TGTGCCAGCAGCTTGATGGTCGGCTATGGCTACACCTTC. Amino acid sequence: CASSLMVGYGYTF.